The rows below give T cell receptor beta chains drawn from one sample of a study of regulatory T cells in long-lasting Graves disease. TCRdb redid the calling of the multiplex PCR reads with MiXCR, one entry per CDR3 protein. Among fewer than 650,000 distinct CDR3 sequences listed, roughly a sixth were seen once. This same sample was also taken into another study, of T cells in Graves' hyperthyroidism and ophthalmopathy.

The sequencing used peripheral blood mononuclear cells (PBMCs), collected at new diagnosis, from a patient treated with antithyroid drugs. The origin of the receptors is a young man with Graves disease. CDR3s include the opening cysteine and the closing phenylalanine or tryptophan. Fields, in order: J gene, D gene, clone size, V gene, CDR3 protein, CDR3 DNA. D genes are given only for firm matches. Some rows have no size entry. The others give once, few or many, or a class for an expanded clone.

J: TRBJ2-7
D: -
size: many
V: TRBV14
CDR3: CASSQGFYEQYF
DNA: TGTGCCAGCTCCCAGGGGTTCTACGAGCAGTACTTC

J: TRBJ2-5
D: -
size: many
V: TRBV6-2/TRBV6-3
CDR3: CASSENQGMRETQYF
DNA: TGTGCCAGCAGTGAAAATCAGGGGATGAGGGAGACCCAGTACTTC

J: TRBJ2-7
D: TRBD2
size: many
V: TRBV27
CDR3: CASGDGGVLSYEQYF
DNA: TGTGCCAGCGGCGATGGGGGGGTCCTCTCCTACGAGCAGTACTTC

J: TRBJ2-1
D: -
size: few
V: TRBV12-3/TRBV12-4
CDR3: CASSSPGEDSEFF
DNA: TGTGCCAGCAGTTCCCCCGGGGAAGACTCGGAGTTCTTC

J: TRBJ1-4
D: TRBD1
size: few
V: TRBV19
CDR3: CASRMGGTVNEKLFF
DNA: TGTGCCAGTAGGATGGGCGGGACAGTTAATGAAAAACTGTTTTTT

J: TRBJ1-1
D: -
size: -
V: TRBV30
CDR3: CAWSSVASEAFF
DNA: TGTGCCTGGAGTTCGGTGGCGAGTGAAGCTTTCTTT

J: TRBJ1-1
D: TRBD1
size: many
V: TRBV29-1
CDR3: CSVTGRYNTEAFF
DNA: TGCAGCGTGACAGGGCGGTACAACACTGAAGCTTTCTTT

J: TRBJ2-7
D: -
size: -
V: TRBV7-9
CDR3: CASSGYTGQAGPSYEQYF
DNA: TGTGCCAGCAGCGGATACACAGGGCAAGCGGGACCTTCCTACGAGCAGTACTTC

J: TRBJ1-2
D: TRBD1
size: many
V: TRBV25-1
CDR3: CASQPDRASGYTF
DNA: TGTGCCAGCCAACCGGACAGGGCGAGTGGCTACACCTTC

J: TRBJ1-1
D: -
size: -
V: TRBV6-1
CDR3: CASNRDIWAFF
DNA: TGTGCCAGCAACCGAGACATCTGGGCTTTCTTT

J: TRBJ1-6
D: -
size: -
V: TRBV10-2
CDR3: CASSESLGQYSPLHF
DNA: TGCGCCAGCAGTGAGTCCCTTGGACAATATTCACCCCTCCACTTT

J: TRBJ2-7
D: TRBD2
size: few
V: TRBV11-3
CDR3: CASSLGLAATYEQYF
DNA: TGTGCCAGCAGCTTAGGACTAGCGGCAACCTACGAGCAGTACTTC

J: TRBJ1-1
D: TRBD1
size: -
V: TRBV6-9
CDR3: CASSSHPTGVTEAFF
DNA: TGTGCCAGCAGTTCTCACCCTACAGGGGTCACTGAAGCTTTCTTT

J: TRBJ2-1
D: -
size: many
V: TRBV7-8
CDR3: CASSLDTRVGVDNEQFF
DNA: TGTGCCAGCAGCTTAGATACGCGGGTCGGAGTCGACAATGAGCAGTTCTTC

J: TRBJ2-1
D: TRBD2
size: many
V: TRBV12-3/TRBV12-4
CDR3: CASSPNRLAGMGEQFF
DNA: TGTGCCAGCAGCCCCAATAGACTAGCGGGCATGGGTGAGCAGTTCTTC

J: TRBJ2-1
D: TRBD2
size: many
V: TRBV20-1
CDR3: CSALAGPSYNEQFF
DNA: TGCAGTGCTTTAGCGGGCCCCTCCTACAATGAGCAGTTCTTC